This T cell receptor (beta chain) emerged from a study of control samples from healthy donors and cancer patients. TCRdb keeps only in-frame clones here, not all; method: immunoSEQ multiplex PCR. The sample holds approximately 150,000 clones, around 90% seen once. Per the germline V gene, CDR1 is SGHDT and CDR2 is YYEEEE. V lost 3 bases, J lost 2 bases, and 4 bases stayed unmatched. The CDR3 totals 15 residues. The receptor's source is a young man in good health. The V gene is TRBV5-6, the J gene TRBJ1-2; 10 bases fit TRBD1. Sample: blood. DNA for the CDR3: TGTGCCAGCAGCTCCGGGACAGGGGACAACTATGGCTACACCTTC. It translates to CASSSGTGDNYGYTF.